This is a list of T cell receptor beta chains from one sample in a study of cytomegalovirus exposure and HLA in healthy donors. The method was immunoSEQ multiplex PCR; TCRdb's version includes in-frame clones alone and lacks a portion of them. There are around 300,000 clones in the sample; approximately 84% occur only once, and 1.5% to 2.5% lies in the top ten. Sequenced sample: PBMCs. The receptors shown here come from a woman aged 40 to 50 in good health and CMV-seropositive. CDR3s include the opening cysteine and the closing phenylalanine or tryptophan. The D gene is left open where the match is weak. The size field is filled for only some rows; it gives once, few, many or a size class.

cdr3_nt: TGTGCCAGCAGCCCAGCTAGCGGTAACAATGAGCAGTTCTTC
cdr3_aa: CASSPASGNNEQFF
v_call: TRBV9
d_call: TRBD2
clone_size: NA
j_call: TRBJ2-1

cdr3_nt: TGTGCCAGCAGCTTGGCCGGGACTAGCGGATACAATGAGCAGTTCTTC
cdr3_aa: CASSLAGTSGYNEQFF
v_call: TRBV5-6
d_call: TRBD2
clone_size: NA
j_call: TRBJ2-1

cdr3_nt: TGTGCCAGCAGCTTGGCCGGTCTATCTGGAAACACCATATATTTT
cdr3_aa: CASSLAGLSGNTIYF
v_call: TRBV5-6
d_call: NA
clone_size: NA
j_call: TRBJ1-3

cdr3_nt: TGTGCCAGCAGCTTGACAGGGGGGGAGACCCAGTACTTC
cdr3_aa: CASSLTGGETQYF
v_call: TRBV5-4
d_call: TRBD1
clone_size: NA
j_call: TRBJ2-5

cdr3_nt: TGCAGCGTTGGAGGCGGGAGTCGAGAGACCCAGTACTTC
cdr3_aa: CSVGGGSRETQYF
v_call: TRBV29-1
d_call: TRBD2
clone_size: NA
j_call: TRBJ2-5

cdr3_nt: TGTGCCAGCAGTTTCCAGACTAGCGCCTCCTACAATGAGCAGTTCTTC
cdr3_aa: CASSFQTSASYNEQFF
v_call: TRBV28
d_call: TRBD2
clone_size: NA
j_call: TRBJ2-1

cdr3_nt: TGTGCCAGTAGTATCGGCAGGGGTCATGGCTACACCTTC
cdr3_aa: CASSIGRGHGYTF
v_call: TRBV19
d_call: NA
clone_size: NA
j_call: TRBJ1-2

cdr3_nt: TGTGCCAGCAGGGCTGGAGAGACCCAGTACTTC
cdr3_aa: CASRAGETQYF
v_call: TRBV11-3
d_call: NA
clone_size: NA
j_call: TRBJ2-5

cdr3_nt: TGTGCCAGCAGCTTGTCAGGGCCGAAGGGCTACACCTTC
cdr3_aa: CASSLSGPKGYTF
v_call: TRBV5-6
d_call: NA
clone_size: NA
j_call: TRBJ1-2

cdr3_nt: TGTGCCAGTAGTCTACAGGGAGAGGTTAATTCACCCCTCCACTTT
cdr3_aa: CASSLQGEVNSPLHF
v_call: TRBV19
d_call: NA
clone_size: NA
j_call: TRBJ1-6

cdr3_nt: TGTGCCTGGGCAGGGTTGCTGGACGAGCAGTACTTC
cdr3_aa: CAWAGLLDEQYF
v_call: TRBV30
d_call: NA
clone_size: NA
j_call: TRBJ2-7

cdr3_nt: TGTGCCAGTAGTGTGTCCCTCTCTGGAAACACCATATATTTT
cdr3_aa: CASSVSLSGNTIYF
v_call: TRBV19
d_call: NA
clone_size: once
j_call: TRBJ1-3

cdr3_nt: TGCGCCAGCAGCAGAGGACTAGCTCAGACGTCCTACGAGCAGTACTTC
cdr3_aa: CASSRGLAQTSYEQYF
v_call: TRBV4-3
d_call: TRBD2
clone_size: NA
j_call: TRBJ2-7

cdr3_nt: TGTGCCAGCACCAGAATCTCAGGGAGAGGGGGTTATTTGCCCCAGCATTTT
cdr3_aa: CASTRISGRGGYLPQHF
v_call: TRBV28
d_call: NA
clone_size: NA
j_call: TRBJ1-5

cdr3_nt: TGTGCCAGTAGTATAGGAGGCCAGAAAAATCAGCCCCAGCATTTT
cdr3_aa: CASSIGGQKNQPQHF
v_call: TRBV19
d_call: NA
clone_size: NA
j_call: TRBJ1-5

cdr3_nt: TGTGCCAGCTCAGAAACAGGGGATACTGAAGCTTTCTTT
cdr3_aa: CASSETGDTEAFF
v_call: TRBV18
d_call: TRBD1
clone_size: NA
j_call: TRBJ1-1

cdr3_nt: TGTGCCAGTAGCGACCGGACAGGGGGCGAAGACGGCTACACCTTC
cdr3_aa: CASSDRTGGEDGYTF
v_call: TRBV19
d_call: TRBD1
clone_size: NA
j_call: TRBJ1-2

cdr3_nt: TGTGCCAGCAGCTCTAGTATACGGGACAATGAGCAGTTCTTC
cdr3_aa: CASSSSIRDNEQFF
v_call: TRBV7-3
d_call: NA
clone_size: NA
j_call: TRBJ2-1

cdr3_nt: TGTGCCAGCAGCTCAAACACAGGGGCCCGATTTGAAAAACTGTTTTTT
cdr3_aa: CASSSNTGARFEKLFF
v_call: TRBV7-3
d_call: TRBD1
clone_size: NA
j_call: TRBJ1-4

cdr3_nt: TGTGCCTGGAGTGCCCATCGGTCTGGGGCCAACGGCCTGACTTTC
cdr3_aa: CAWSAHRSGANGLTF
v_call: TRBV30
d_call: NA
clone_size: once
j_call: TRBJ2-6

cdr3_nt: TGTGCCAGCAGTTACTTGCGGGAGGGTGAGCAGTTCTTC
cdr3_aa: CASSYLREGEQFF
v_call: TRBV6-6
d_call: TRBD2
clone_size: NA
j_call: TRBJ2-1

cdr3_nt: TGTGCCTGGGGGGGGCAGGGGGTTCCCTTACGCTACACCTTC
cdr3_aa: CAWGGQGVPLRYTF
v_call: TRBV30
d_call: TRBD1
clone_size: NA
j_call: TRBJ1-2

cdr3_nt: TGTGCCAGTAGTCAGGGGGCATCGAACACTGAAGCTTTCTTT
cdr3_aa: CASSQGASNTEAFF
v_call: TRBV19
d_call: TRBD1
clone_size: NA
j_call: TRBJ1-1

cdr3_nt: TGTGCCAGCAGTGACGCTCCGGGGTCTCGGTACGAGCAGTACTTC
cdr3_aa: CASSDAPGSRYEQYF
v_call: TRBV6-4
d_call: NA
clone_size: few
j_call: TRBJ2-7

cdr3_nt: TGTGCCAGCAGCTTTCTAGCGGGACGGGGAACCGGGGAGCTGTTTTTT
cdr3_aa: CASSFLAGRGTGELFF
v_call: TRBV5-4
d_call: TRBD2
clone_size: NA
j_call: TRBJ2-2

cdr3_nt: TGTGCCTGGAGTGTAGGTGGGAGGCGCGAGCAGTACTTC
cdr3_aa: CAWSVGGRREQYF
v_call: TRBV30
d_call: NA
clone_size: NA
j_call: TRBJ2-7

cdr3_nt: TGTGCCAGCAGCCCCGGGGGGGGACCGAACTACGAGCAGTACTTC
cdr3_aa: CASSPGGGPNYEQYF
v_call: TRBV7-3
d_call: TRBD2
clone_size: NA
j_call: TRBJ2-7

cdr3_nt: TGTGCCAGCAGTTTTTATGGCAGGGCCTACGAGCAGTACTTC
cdr3_aa: CASSFYGRAYEQYF
v_call: TRBV28
d_call: NA
clone_size: NA
j_call: TRBJ2-7

cdr3_nt: TGCGCCAGCAGCCCGCTGGTGGGGACAGGGTTTTCAGATACGCAGTATTTT
cdr3_aa: CASSPLVGTGFSDTQYF
v_call: TRBV4-3
d_call: TRBD1
clone_size: NA
j_call: TRBJ2-3

cdr3_nt: TGTGCCAGCAGTGATACCCAGGGGAGAAATGAAAAACTGTTTTTT
cdr3_aa: CASSDTQGRNEKLFF
v_call: TRBV25-1
d_call: NA
clone_size: NA
j_call: TRBJ1-4

cdr3_nt: TGCGCCAGCAGCCAAGAGGTAGGACTGCTGAACACTGAAGCTTTCTTT
cdr3_aa: CASSQEVGLLNTEAFF
v_call: TRBV4-1
d_call: NA
clone_size: NA
j_call: TRBJ1-1

cdr3_nt: TGTGCCAGCAGCGTCAGGACTAGCGGGAGGGGTGAGCAGTACTTC
cdr3_aa: CASSVRTSGRGEQYF
v_call: TRBV7-2
d_call: TRBD2
clone_size: NA
j_call: TRBJ2-7

cdr3_nt: TGTGCCATCAGTGCGGCGGAAGAGACCCAGTACTTC
cdr3_aa: CAISAAEETQYF
v_call: TRBV10-3
d_call: NA
clone_size: NA
j_call: TRBJ2-5

cdr3_nt: TGTGCCAGCAGTTCATCAGGGGTTGGGGGGGAGCAGTACTTC
cdr3_aa: CASSSSGVGGEQYF
v_call: TRBV6-6
d_call: NA
clone_size: NA
j_call: TRBJ2-5

cdr3_nt: TGTGCCAGTAGTATAGGGCCTGGGGAGCTGTTTTTT
cdr3_aa: CASSIGPGELFF
v_call: TRBV19
d_call: NA
clone_size: NA
j_call: TRBJ2-2

cdr3_nt: TGTGCCATCAGTGAAGGGACAGACTCCTATAATTCACCCCTCCACTTT
cdr3_aa: CAISEGTDSYNSPLHF
v_call: TRBV10-3
d_call: TRBD1
clone_size: NA
j_call: TRBJ1-6

cdr3_nt: TGTGCCAGCAGTTCGAGGGGACTGGTGCACATTCAGTACTTC
cdr3_aa: CASSSRGLVHIQYF
v_call: TRBV28
d_call: NA
clone_size: once
j_call: TRBJ2-4

cdr3_nt: TGTGCCACCAGCAGAGCCGGTGAAACCTACAATGAGCAGTTCTTC
cdr3_aa: CATSRAGETYNEQFF
v_call: TRBV15
d_call: NA
clone_size: NA
j_call: TRBJ2-1